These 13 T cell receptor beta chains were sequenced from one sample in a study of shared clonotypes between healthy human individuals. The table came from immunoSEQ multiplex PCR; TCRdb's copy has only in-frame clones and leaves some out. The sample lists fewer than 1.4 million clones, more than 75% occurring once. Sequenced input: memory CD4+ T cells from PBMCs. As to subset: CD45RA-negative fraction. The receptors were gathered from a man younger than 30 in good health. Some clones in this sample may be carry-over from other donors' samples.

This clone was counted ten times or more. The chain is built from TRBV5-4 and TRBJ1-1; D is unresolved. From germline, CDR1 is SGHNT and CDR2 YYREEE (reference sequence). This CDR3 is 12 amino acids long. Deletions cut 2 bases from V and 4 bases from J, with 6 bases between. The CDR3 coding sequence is TGTGCCAGCAGCTTCGGACCCACTGAAGCTTTCTTT. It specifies CASSFGPTEAFF.

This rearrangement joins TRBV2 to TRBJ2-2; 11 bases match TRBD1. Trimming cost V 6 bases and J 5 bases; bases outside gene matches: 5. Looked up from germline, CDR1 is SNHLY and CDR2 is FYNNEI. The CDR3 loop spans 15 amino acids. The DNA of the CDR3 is TGTGCCAGCAGGGCAGGGACAGGGGGAACCGGGGAGCTGTTTTTT. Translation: CASRAGTGGTGELFF. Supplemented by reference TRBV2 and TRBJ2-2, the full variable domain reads EPEVTQTPSHQVTQMGQEVILRCVPISNHLYFYWYRQILGQKVEFLVSFYNNEISEKSEIFDDQFSVERPDGSNFTLKIRSTKLEDSAMYFCASRAGTGGTGELFFGEGSRLTVL.

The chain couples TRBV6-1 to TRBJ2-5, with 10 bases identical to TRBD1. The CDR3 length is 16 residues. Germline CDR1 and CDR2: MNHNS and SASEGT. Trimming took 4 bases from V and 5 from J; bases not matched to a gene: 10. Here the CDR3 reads CASSARDRGLIETQYF. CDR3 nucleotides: TGTGCCAGCAGTGCCCGGGACAGGGGATTGATCGAGACCCAGTACTTC.

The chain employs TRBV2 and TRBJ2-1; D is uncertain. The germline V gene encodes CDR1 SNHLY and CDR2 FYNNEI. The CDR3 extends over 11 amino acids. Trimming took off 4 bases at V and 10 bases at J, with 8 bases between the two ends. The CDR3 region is CASSANYEQFF. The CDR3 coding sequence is TGTGCCAGCAGTGCTAACTACGAGCAGTTCTTC. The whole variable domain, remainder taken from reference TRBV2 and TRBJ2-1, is EPEVTQTPSHQVTQMGQEVILRCVPISNHLYFYWYRQILGQKVEFLVSFYNNEISEKSEIFDDQFSVERPDGSNFTLKIRSTKLEDSAMYFCASSANYEQFFGPGTRLTVL.

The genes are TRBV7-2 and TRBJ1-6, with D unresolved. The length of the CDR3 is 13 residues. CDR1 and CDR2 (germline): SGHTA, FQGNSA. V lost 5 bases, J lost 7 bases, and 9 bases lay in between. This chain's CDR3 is CASSLNRNSPLHF. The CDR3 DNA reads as TGTGCCAGCAGCCTTAATCGAAATTCACCCCTCCACTTT.

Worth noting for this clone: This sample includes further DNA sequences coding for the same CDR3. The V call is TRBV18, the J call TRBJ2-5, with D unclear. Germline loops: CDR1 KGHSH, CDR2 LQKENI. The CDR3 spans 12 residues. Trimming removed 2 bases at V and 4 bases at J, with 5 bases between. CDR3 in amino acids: CASSPKGETQYF. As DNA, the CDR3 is TGTGCCAGCTCACCAAAGGGAGAGACCCAGTACTTC.

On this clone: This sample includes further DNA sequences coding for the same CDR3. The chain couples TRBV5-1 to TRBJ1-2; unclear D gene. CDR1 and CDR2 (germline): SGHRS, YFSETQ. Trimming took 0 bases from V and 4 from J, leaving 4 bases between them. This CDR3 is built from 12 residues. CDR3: CASSLGSYGYTF. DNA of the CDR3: TGCGCCAGCAGCTTGGGCAGCTATGGCTACACCTTC.

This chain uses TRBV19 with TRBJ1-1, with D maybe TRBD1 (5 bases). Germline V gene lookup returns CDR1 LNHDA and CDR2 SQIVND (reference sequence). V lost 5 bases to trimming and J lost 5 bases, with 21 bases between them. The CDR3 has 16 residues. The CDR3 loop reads CASSPLVSGTGTEAFF. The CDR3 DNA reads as TGTGCCAGTAGTCCCCTGGTTTCAGGGACGGGGACTGAAGCTTTCTTT. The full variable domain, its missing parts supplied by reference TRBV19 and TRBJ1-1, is DGGITQSPKYLFRKEGQNVTLSCEQNLNHDAMYWYRQDPGQGLRLIYYSQIVNDFQKGDIAEGYSVSREKKESFPLTVTSAQKNPTAFYLCASSPLVSGTGTEAFFGQGTRLTVV.

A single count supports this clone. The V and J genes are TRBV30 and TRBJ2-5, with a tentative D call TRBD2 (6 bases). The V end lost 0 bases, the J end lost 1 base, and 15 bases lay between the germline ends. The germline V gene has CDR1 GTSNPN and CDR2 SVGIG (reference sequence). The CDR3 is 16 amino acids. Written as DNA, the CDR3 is TGTGCCTGGAGTGTATGGTCCGGGAGAGGCCAAGAGACCCAGTACTTC. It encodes CAWSVWSGRGQETQYF.

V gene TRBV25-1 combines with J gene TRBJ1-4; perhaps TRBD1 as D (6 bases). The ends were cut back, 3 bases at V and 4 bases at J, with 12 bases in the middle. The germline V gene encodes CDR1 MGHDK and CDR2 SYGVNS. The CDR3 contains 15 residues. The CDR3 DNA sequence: TGTGCCAGCAGTGAGATGACAGGCGGTAATGAAAAACTGTTTTTT. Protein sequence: CASSEMTGGNEKLFF.

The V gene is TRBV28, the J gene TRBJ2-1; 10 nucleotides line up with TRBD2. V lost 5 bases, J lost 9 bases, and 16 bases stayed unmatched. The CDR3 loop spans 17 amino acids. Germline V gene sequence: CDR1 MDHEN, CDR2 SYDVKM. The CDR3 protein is CASSRPRLAGLRAEQFF. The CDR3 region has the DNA TGTGCCAGCAGTCGCCCCCGACTAGCGGGCCTTAGGGCTGAGCAGTTCTTC.

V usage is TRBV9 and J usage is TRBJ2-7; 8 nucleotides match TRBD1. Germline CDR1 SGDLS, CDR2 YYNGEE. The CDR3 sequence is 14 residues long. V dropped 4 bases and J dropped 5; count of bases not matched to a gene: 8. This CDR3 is CASSPGTGFHEQYF. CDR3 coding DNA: TGTGCCAGCAGCCCTGGGACAGGCTTCCACGAGCAGTACTTC.

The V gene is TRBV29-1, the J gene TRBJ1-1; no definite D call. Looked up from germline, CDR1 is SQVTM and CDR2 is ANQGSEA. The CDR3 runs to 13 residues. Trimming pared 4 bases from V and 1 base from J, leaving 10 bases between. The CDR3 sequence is CSVASGKNTEAFF. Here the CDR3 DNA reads TGCAGCGTTGCGAGCGGGAAGAACACTGAAGCTTTCTTT.